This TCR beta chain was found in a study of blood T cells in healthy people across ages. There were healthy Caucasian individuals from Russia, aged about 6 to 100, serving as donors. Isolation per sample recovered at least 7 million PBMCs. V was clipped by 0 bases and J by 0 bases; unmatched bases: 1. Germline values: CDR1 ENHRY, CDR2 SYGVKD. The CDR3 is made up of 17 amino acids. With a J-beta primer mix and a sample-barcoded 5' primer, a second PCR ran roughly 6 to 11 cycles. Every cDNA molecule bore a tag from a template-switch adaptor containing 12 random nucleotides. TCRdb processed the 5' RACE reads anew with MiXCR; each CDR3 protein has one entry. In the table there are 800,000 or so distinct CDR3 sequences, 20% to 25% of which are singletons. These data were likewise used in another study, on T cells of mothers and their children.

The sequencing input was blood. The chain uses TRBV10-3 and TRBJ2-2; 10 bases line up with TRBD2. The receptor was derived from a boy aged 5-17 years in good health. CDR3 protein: CAISESTSGANTGELFF. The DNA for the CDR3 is TGTGCCATCAGTGAGTCTACTAGCGGGGCGAACACCGGGGAGCTGTTTTTT.